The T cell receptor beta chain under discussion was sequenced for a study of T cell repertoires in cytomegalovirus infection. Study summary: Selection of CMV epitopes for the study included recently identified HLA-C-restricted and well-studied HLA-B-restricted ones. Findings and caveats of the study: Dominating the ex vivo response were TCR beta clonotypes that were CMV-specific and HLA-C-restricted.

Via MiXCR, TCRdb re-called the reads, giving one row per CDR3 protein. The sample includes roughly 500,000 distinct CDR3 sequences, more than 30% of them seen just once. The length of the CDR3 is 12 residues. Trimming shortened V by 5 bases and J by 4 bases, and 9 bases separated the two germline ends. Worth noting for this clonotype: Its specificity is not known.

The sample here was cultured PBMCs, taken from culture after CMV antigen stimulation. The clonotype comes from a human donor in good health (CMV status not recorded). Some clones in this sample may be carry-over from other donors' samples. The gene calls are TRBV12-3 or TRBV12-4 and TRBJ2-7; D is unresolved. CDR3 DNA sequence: TGTGCCAGCAGTGCATTGCGGTACGAGCAGTACTTC. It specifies CASSALRYEQYF.